The TCR beta chain under discussion was sequenced for a study of cytomegalovirus exposure and HLA in healthy donors (dated 2017 in TCRdb). Notes on the research overall: An earlier analysis of several hundred of the donors reported about 280 Gb of sequence data and roughly 120 million unique TCR beta sequences obtained from around 190 million T cells. Among about 360 genotyped donors of the cohort, an average of about 240,000 unique TCR beta nucleotide sequences were sequenced per donor, approximately 20% of them non-productive. An early release covering roughly 640 HLA-typed donors comprised approximately 290 gigabases of sequencing data and 85 million or so unique TCR sequences. Of the roughly 410 genotyped donors, over 80% were placed in the genetic ancestry cluster associated with self-reported Caucasian donors. The aim of the study was to test whether cataloging public T cell receptors could identify signatures of past pathogen exposure. A later analysis re-analyzed previously published TCR beta repertoires from roughly 630 donors and added high-resolution HLA genotyping to study TCR occurrence patterns. Every repertoire in the discovery cohort had been generated on one and the same sequencing platform. In a later genetic analysis, genome-wide SNP genotypes for 398 of the 666 donors were used, and that subset was treated as a discovery cohort. Because of strong linkage in the cohort, roughly 5 DR-DQ haplotypes were treated as single units for association and clustering. In the later analysis, no new phenotypic data were used to find candidate immune exposures; instead, reliance was placed on TCR beta sequences and their occurrence across donors. The number of donors typed differed by locus, with 629-630 for A, B, C, DRB1 and DQB1, around 560 for DQA1, about 610 for DPA1, and around 460 for DPB1. To decide whether each TCR beta V gene segment behaved as functional or pseudogenic, an earlier analysis of approximately 620 of the donors relied on high-throughput TCR beta sequencing. Donor age, sex, ethnicity and CMV serostatus were collected together with the repertoire data. Besides the first cohort of roughly 660 subjects, a separate validation cohort made up of 95 to 150 different subjects was used. Both class I and class II loci were covered by HLA typing, at four-digit resolution. Using immunosequencing, the study profiled T cell repertoires from 640 or so subjects and related those repertoires to cytomegalovirus serostatus. High-throughput TCR immunosequencing, statistical association of individual TCRs with disease status, and machine learning were combined to predict cytomegalovirus infection status. The full study reports these points: Correlated functional status among segregating V segments might reflect linkage disequilibrium, but an unknown experimental factor could not be ruled out. When HLA alleles, especially DR and DQ, strongly co-occurred, TCR associations were difficult to assign to individual alleles. A later analysis associated about 17,000 TCR beta sequences with specific HLA alleles at a false discovery rate of 0.05. According to a later analysis, TCR association rates differed among HLA loci, with DRB1 alleles showing the most associated TCRs and HLA-C alleles showing the fewest. Because counts were too low, roughly 18 rarely observed V segments, including chromosome 9 orphons, were left out of the earlier analysis of over 550 of the donors. According to the authors, the approach could potentially be generalized to other disease states and immunological phenotypes. In an earlier analysis of approximately 590 of the donors, most TCR beta V segments were observed in productive rearrangements about 87% or about 30% of the time, broadly matching IMGT annotations. A further reported finding was that TCR beta sequences accurately predicted the HLA-A and HLA-B alleles for most subjects in the first cohort. A later analysis found that most CMV-associated TCR beta chains appeared HLA-restricted, with HLA associations seemingly driven largely by CMV exposure. In a later analysis, HLA-associated TCR beta chains were found to be more clonally expanded and to have lower generation probabilities than equally common non-associated chains. Compared with the approximately 600-donor mean, donors in an Asian-associated ancestry cluster had fewer N-insertions in productive TCRs, according to a later genetic analysis. V-gene and J-gene trimming of TCR beta chains was associated with a missense DCLRE1C variant in a later genetic analysis, and the association was replicated in an independent cohort. A cluster of highly shared sequence variants was judged likely to represent a technical artifact of the sequencing pipeline. Roughly uniform sequencing depth across donors was assumed in presence/absence analyses, although this assumption may not hold. Most TCR sequences were observed very rarely across donors, whereas some public TCRs were present in many individuals. The 87-base-pair reads could not distinguish some IMGT-functional V segments, including TRBV6-2 and TRBV6-3, so those segments were excluded. Cytomegalovirus status was reported to be diagnosed by the classifier with high specificity and sensitivity in both the original and validation cohorts. In vitro tests confirmed that a few of the cytomegalovirus-associated TCR beta chains recognize cytomegalovirus antigens. This cohort had only TCR beta chains sequenced, and the lack of alpha or paired-chain data limited which features could be detected. HLA typing was unavailable for some donors at each locus, so association tests used only the typed subset. The study gave a list of some 150 TCR beta chains associated with cytomegalovirus. The only immune exposure information available for the cohort was CMV serostatus. According to a later analysis, parvovirus B19, influenza, CMV and Epstein-Barr virus appeared linked to several top co-occurrence clusters.

Regarding this clone: It lacks a known antigen.

Library construction relied on the immunoSEQ multiplex PCR assay. The multiplex PCR relied on a mix of 60 forward primers for TCR Vbeta segments and 13 reverse primers for TCR Jbeta segments. The CDR3 region of rearranged TCR beta genes was amplified from genomic DNA with a multiplex PCR assay. Amplified TCR beta libraries were sequenced as 87-base-pair reads on the Illumina HiSeq System. As for the original processing: Across the 500 to 750 repertoires, a later analysis counted some 80 million unique TCR beta chains, around 11 million of which were shared by at least two donors. To remove PCR and sequencing errors, raw reads were error-corrected and collapsed into unique sequences using a nearest-neighbor algorithm that merged closely related sequences. CDR3 sequences were aligned to IMGT reference sequences to assign V, D and J gene segments. For a sequence to be retained, at least a six-nucleotide match to both a V gene segment and a J gene segment was required. A rearrangement counted as productive if the CDR3 had no stop codons and remained in frame with V and J, and every other rearrangement counted as non-productive. Following IMGT convention, CDR3 was defined as the stretch from the second conserved V-encoded cysteine up to the conserved J-encoded phenylalanine. The earlier analysis of about 560 of the donors excluded any sequence lacking an unambiguous match to a single V gene segment. An earlier analysis of a few hundred of the donors classified V segments as functional when productive rearrangements were above 56.7% and as segregating when the standard deviation between donors was above 5%. A statistical classification framework was built for diagnosing cytomegalovirus status from the catalog of TCR beta chain sequences. A later analysis assigned V and J genes by comparing TCR nucleotide sequences with IMGT/GENE-DB human TR gene sequences. A later analysis assigned CDR3 sequences and most-parsimonious VDJ recombination scenarios with the TCRdist pipeline. In a later analysis, each TCR beta chain was defined by its CDR3 amino acid sequence together with its V-gene family, and reads lacking a unique V-gene family were excluded. To address suspected cross-contamination and a sequencing artifact, a later analysis removed around 590 highly shared, low-generation-probability nucleotide sequences. In a later analysis, a clonal expansion index for each public chain was calculated from normalized within-repertoire ranks of inferred template counts. A later analysis computed generation probabilities with a VDJ recombination model fitted to out-of-frame rearrangements, and checked the results against IGoR. In a later analysis, hypergeometric tests were used to score TCR-TCR, TCR-HLA and TCR-CMV co-occurrence, with a repertoire-size bias correction applied to TCR pairs. A later analysis estimated false discovery rates by permuting HLA or CMV assignments 20 times. In a later analysis, co-occurring TCRs were grouped using DBSCAN, and TCRdist sequence similarity was added for clustering within HLA-allele-positive subsets. Repertoires with fewer than 30,000 or more than 120,000 public chains were left out of co-occurrence clustering, as were about five repertoires with anomalous nucleotide sharing. TCRdb obtained this table from immuneACCESS and retained in-frame rearrangements with V and J assigned. These tables miss some clones; where compared with another copy, unresolved V genes account for less than half of the shortfall, and the remainder is unexplained. The V and J calls and clone size were taken over from that table, and D and trimming were inferred from the DNA. The sample's own table lists some 30,000 clones. Under 6% of the sample belongs to the ten largest clones.

Taken from the germline V gene, the CDR1 and CDR2 loops are SGDLS and YYNGEE. Trimming at the junction amounts to 2 bases on V and 4 bases on J, and the germline ends lie 13 bases apart. CDR3 length: 15 amino acids, cysteine to phenylalanine. Kept here is only the CDR3 DNA, which spans 45 bases and is read in frame from base 1. The cohort was made up of roughly 670 healthy bone marrow donors. At the time of sampling, every cohort member was nominally healthy, though immune exposures that went unrecorded were likely present. The donor tested CMV seropositive, placing the donor among the 290 or so seropositive members of the cohort. Every donor gave a peripheral blood sample, and the peripheral blood mononuclear cells from that sample were used for TCR beta sequencing. Genomic DNA was extracted from the blood cell samples with the Qiagen DNeasy Blood Extraction Kit.

Sequencing used PBMCs. The chain joins TRBV9 to TRBJ1-5; no D gene call is confident. This receptor was obtained from a middle-aged woman in good health and CMV-seropositive. CDR3 region: CASSVGLGGNQPQHF. Here is the DNA: TGTGCCAGCAGCGTCGGACTGGGAGGAAATCAGCCCCAGCATTTT. The variable domain in full, with residues beyond the CDR3 obtained from the reference TRBV9 and TRBJ1-5 genes, is DSGVTQTPKHLITATGQRVTLRCSPRSGDLSVYWYQQSLDQGLQFLIQYYNGEERAKGNILERFSAQQFPDLHSELNLSSLELGDSALYFCASSVGLGGNQPQHFGDGTRLSIL.